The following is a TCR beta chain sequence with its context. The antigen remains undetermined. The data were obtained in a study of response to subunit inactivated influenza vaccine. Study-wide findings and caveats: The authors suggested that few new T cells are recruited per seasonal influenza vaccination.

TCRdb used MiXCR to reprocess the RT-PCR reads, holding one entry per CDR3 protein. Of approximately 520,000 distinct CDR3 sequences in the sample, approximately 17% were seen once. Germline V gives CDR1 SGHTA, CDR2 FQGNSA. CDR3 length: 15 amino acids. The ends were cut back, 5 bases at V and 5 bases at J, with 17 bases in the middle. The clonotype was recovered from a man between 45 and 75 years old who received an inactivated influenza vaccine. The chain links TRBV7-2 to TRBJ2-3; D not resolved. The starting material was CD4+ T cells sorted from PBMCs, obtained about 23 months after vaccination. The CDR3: CASSPSAAGRDTQYF. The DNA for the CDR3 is TGTGCCAGCAGCCCAAGCGCGGCTGGAAGAGATACGCAGTATTTT.